This T cell receptor (beta chain) originates from a study of T-cell memory formation after mild COVID-19 (TCRdb year 2021). General notes on the study: TCR sequence clusters from the two donors were found to be largely donor specific. T-cell clones expanding and contracting after mild COVID-19 in a couple of donors were tracked by longitudinal TCRalpha and TCRbeta repertoire sequencing. The cohort was made up of two young adult volunteers, one female and one male, who were previously healthy. Broad study findings and their caveats: From day 15 to 85, contracting clones showed balanced CD4/CD8 phenotypes, whereas a second wave of clones that expanded from day 15 to 37 leaned towards CD4+. The study included only a couple of mild cases, and larger cohorts that include severe cases with pre-infection samples were judged to be necessary. Some responding clones were detected in pre-infection memory, suggesting pre-existing cross-reactive memory T cells joined the SARS-CoV-2 response. The second-wave clones that peaked on day 37 were not confirmed to be SARS-CoV-2 specific. Contracting CD4+ clones were found mainly in CM and EM memory subsets, while CD8+ clones were enriched in EMRA.

CDR1 and CDR2, looked up from the germline V gene (reference sequence), are SGHKS and YYEKEE. Its CDR3 holds 18 amino acids, cysteine through phenylalanine. Only the CDR3 DNA stays, 54 bases, in frame from base 1. For this chain, trimming is 3 bases at the V end and 3 bases at the J end, and the number of junction bases without a gene match is 7. Ficoll-Paque density gradient centrifugation was used to isolate PBMCs. This clonotype turned up a few times. Its antigen is unknown. Per-base quality was not reported, and no clone a single base away is much larger than it. The run used an Illumina NovaSeq 6000. TCRalpha and TCRbeta cDNA libraries were constructed by 5'RACE with constant-segment primers, with sample barcodes and unique molecular identifiers being introduced. Trizol reagent was used to extract RNA from every sample. Libraries were amplified in two PCR steps, with a second sample barcode and Illumina TruSeq adapters added in the second step. Libraries were sequenced on an Illumina NovaSeq with 2 x 150 bp paired-end reads. Processing in the source paper ran as follows. The reads were demultiplexed and collapsed into UMI-guided consensus sequences using migec v1.2.7. Using mixcr v2.1.11, UMI consensuses were aligned to TRA and TRB V and J templates and then assembled into clonotypes. A clonotype was counted as expanded or contracted only when both edgeR and NoisET called the clonotype significant, with the noise models trained on biological replicates. edgeR calls used a false discovery rate-adjusted p below 0.01 and a log2 fold-change threshold of 1. As an exploratory analysis of dynamics, max-normalized trajectories of the 1000 most abundant clonotypes were examined with PCA combined with hierarchical clustering. Each responding clone was given a CD4 or CD8 phenotype based on the CD4+ and CD8+ repertoires, which had been sequenced separately. Using fastp at Q25 and MiXCR, TCRdb reprocessed the public reads and kept productive beta chains. Each CDR3 protein appears once, grouped with its most common genes and DNA. These V and J calls are TCRdb output, not the study's own analysis. For this sample the table gives more than 75,000 distinct CDR3 sequences, of which 20% to 25% were detected only once. The top ten hold under 50% of the sample.

The clonotype was recovered from a man aged 18 to 35 who had mild COVID-19 (a few samples of this study predate the infection). The sample titles of this study are shuffled in the database, so cell type and time point are left out; the donor was told from shared clones. The sequenced sample was PBMCs or a T cell subset sorted from them (not recorded which). The sequence joins TRBV5-5 to TRBJ1-6, and 12 junctional nucleotides match TRBD1. This receptor has the CDR3 CASSYGTGGAGYNSPLHF. The DNA is TGTGCCAGCAGCTACGGGACAGGGGGCGCGGGCTATAATTCACCCCTCCACTTT.